These T cell receptor beta chains were read from a single sample in a study of PD-1 blockade in classical Hodgkin lymphoma. TCRdb's table, derived via immunoSEQ multiplex PCR, lists solely in-frame clones and lacks some. The sample holds about 66,000 clones, 71% seen once. Source: peripheral blood mononuclear cells (PBMCs), taken before the second cycle of nivolumab. Every receptor here comes from a human donor with classical Hodgkin lymphoma. The CDR3 runs from the conserved cysteine through the conserved F or W. A D gene is named only where the DNA matches it firmly. For some rows the clone size is stated as once, few or many, or as a class when expanded; others skip it.

few	TRBV28	NA	TRBJ1-2	CASSPPTSGGYGYTF	TGTGCCAGCAGTCCCCCCACGTCCGGTGGGTATGGCTACACCTTC
NA	TRBV27	TRBD1	TRBJ2-7	CASSGQGAQEREQYF	TGTGCCAGCAGCGGACAGGGGGCGCAGGAACGCGAGCAGTACTTC
NA	TRBV19	NA	TRBJ1-2	CASSLSSSPWDGYTF	TGTGCCAGTAGTCTAAGTTCCAGTCCCTGGGATGGCTACACCTTC
NA	TRBV6-4	TRBD1	TRBJ1-2	CASSPGQGAAGYTF	TGTGCCAGCAGCCCGGGACAGGGGGCGGCTGGCTACACCTTC
few	TRBV5-4	NA	TRBJ2-3	CASSLDREDTQYF	TGTGCCAGCAGCTTGGACAGGGAGGATACGCAGTATTTT
few	TRBV4-1	TRBD1	TRBJ1-4	CASSQERADRLNEKLFF	TGCGCCAGCAGCCAAGAACGGGCGGACAGGCTTAATGAAAAACTGTTTTTT
NA	TRBV25-1	NA	TRBJ2-2	CASRAVGGTGELFF	TGTGCCAGCAGGGCGGTAGGGGGCACCGGGGAGCTGTTTTTT
NA	TRBV28	TRBD1	TRBJ1-5	CASSFGTGTSNQPQHF	TGTGCCAGCAGTTTCGGGACAGGTACTAGCAATCAGCCCCAGCATTTT
NA	TRBV5-6	NA	TRBJ1-1	CASSFEYTEAFF	TGTGCCAGCAGCTTTGAGTACACTGAAGCTTTCTTT
NA	TRBV30	NA	TRBJ2-7	CAWSFNQAAGYEQYF	TGTGCCTGGAGCTTCAATCAGGCTGCTGGATACGAGCAGTACTTC
few	TRBV6-1	NA	TRBJ1-5	CASSEGGVSNQPQHF	TGTGCCAGCAGTGAAGGCGGAGTTAGCAATCAGCCCCAGCATTTT
NA	TRBV5-1	NA	TRBJ1-4	CASSFATNEKLFF	TGCGCCAGCAGTTTCGCAACTAATGAAAAACTGTTTTTT
few	TRBV28	NA	TRBJ1-4	CASGSLAQGSKEKLFF	TGTGCCAGCGGATCACTAGCCCAGGGTAGTAAGGAAAAACTGTTTTTT
NA	TRBV11-2	NA	TRBJ2-7	CASSISYEQYF	TGTGCCAGCAGCATCTCCTACGAGCAGTACTTC
NA	TRBV10-2	TRBD2	TRBJ2-5	CASSDLGLAGGETQYF	TGCGCCAGCAGCGACTTGGGACTAGCGGGTGGTGAGACCCAGTACTTC
few	TRBV29-1	NA	TRBJ2-7	CSVLTGSSYEQYF	TGCAGCGTTCTGACAGGAAGCTCCTACGAGCAGTACTTC
NA	TRBV28	NA	TRBJ1-5	CASSLRIREGQPQHF	TGTGCCAGCAGTTTACGTATCAGAGAAGGACAGCCCCAGCATTTT
few	TRBV5-1	TRBD1	TRBJ2-5	CASSSGQGGVETQYF	TGCGCCAGCAGCTCAGGACAGGGGGGGGTCGAGACCCAGTACTTC
few	TRBV5-1	TRBD2	TRBJ2-5	CASSSGLANILGETQYF	TGCGCCAGCAGCTCGGGACTAGCGAACATTCTGGGAGAGACCCAGTACTTC
NA	TRBV4-1	NA	TRBJ1-2	CASRQGEGLNYGYTF	TGCGCCAGCAGGCAGGGCGAGGGGCTTAACTATGGCTACACCTTC
NA	TRBV6-4	NA	TRBJ1-1	CASYDGPHGVF	TGTGCCAGCTATGACGGGCCCCACGGAGTCTTT
few	TRBV28	NA	TRBJ2-5	CASRGGAWETQYF	TGTGCCAGCAGGGGGGGAGCTTGGGAGACCCAGTACTTC